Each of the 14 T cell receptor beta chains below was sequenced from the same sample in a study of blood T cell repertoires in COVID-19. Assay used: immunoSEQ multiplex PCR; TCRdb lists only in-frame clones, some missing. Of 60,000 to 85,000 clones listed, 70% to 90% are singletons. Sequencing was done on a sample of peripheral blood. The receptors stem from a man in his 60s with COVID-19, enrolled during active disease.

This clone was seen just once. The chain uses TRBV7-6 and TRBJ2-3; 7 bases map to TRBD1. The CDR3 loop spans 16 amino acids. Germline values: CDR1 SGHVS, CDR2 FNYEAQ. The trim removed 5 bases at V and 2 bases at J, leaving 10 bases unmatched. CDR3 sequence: CASSAVNRGSTDTQYF. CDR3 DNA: TGTGCCAGCAGCGCTGTCAACAGGGGATCCACAGATACGCAGTATTTT.

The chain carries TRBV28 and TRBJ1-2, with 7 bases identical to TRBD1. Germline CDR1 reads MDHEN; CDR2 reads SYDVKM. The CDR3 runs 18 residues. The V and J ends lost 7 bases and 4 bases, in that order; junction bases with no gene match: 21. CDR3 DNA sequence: TGTGCCAGCACCGCGGTAGGAGGGGGCGAAAATCCGTCCTATGGCTACACCTTC. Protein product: CASTAVGGGENPSYGYTF.

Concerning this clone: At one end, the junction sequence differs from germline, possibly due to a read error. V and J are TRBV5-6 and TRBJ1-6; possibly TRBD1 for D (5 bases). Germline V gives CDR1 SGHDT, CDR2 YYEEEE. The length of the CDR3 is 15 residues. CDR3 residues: CASGQRGFYDSPLHF. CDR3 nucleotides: TGTGCCAGCGGACAACGGGGGTTCTATGATTCACCCCTCCACTTT.

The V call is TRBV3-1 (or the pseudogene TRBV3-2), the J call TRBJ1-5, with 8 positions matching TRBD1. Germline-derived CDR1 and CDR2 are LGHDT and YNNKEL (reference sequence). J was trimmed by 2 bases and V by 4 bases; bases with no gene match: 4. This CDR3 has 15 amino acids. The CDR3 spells CASSPSDRGNQPQHF. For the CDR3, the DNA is TGTGCCAGCAGCCCCTCGGACAGGGGCAATCAGCCCCAGCATTTT.

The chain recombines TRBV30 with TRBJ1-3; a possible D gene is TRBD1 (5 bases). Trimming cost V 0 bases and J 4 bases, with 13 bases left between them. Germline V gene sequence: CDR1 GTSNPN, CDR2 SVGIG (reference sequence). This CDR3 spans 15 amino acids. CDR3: CAWSVPGTEGNTIYF. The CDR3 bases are TGTGCCTGGAGTGTACCAGGGACTGAAGGAAACACCATATATTTT.

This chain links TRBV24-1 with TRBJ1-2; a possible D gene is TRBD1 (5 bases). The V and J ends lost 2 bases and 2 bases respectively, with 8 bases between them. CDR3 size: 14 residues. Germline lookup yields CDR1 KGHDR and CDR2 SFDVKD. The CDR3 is CATSDSSGNYGYTF. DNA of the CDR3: TGTGCCACCAGTGATTCGTCAGGGAACTATGGCTACACCTTC.

DNA of the CDR3: TGTGCCAGCAGCGGGACAGGCCCTCTTTATGGCTACACCTTC. Translated, it gives CASSGTGPLYGYTF. The chain employs TRBV6-5 and TRBJ1-2; 8 bases map to TRBD1. Germline CDR1 reads MNHEY; CDR2 reads SVGAGI. The CDR3 covers 14 residues. Trimming took 6 bases from V and 5 from J; bases not matched to a gene: 8.

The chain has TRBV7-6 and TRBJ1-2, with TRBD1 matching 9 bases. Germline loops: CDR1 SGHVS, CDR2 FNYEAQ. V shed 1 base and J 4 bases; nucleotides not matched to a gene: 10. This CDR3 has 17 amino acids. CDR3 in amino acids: CASSLEVGTGSIYGYTF. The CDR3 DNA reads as TGTGCCAGCAGCTTAGAGGTGGGGACAGGGAGTATCTATGGCTACACCTTC.

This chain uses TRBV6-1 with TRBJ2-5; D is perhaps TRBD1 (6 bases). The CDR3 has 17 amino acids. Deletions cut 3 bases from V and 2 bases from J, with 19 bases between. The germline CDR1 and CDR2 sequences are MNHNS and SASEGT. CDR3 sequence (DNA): TGTGCCAGCAGTGACCTCCAGACAGGTGTGGTACAAGAGACCCAGTACTTC. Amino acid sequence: CASSDLQTGVVQETQYF.

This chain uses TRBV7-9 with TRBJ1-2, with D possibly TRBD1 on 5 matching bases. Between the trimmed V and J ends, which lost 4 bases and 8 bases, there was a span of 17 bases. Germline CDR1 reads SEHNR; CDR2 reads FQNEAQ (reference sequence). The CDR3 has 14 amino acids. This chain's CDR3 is CASSSQGNIIGYTF. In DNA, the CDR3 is TGTGCCAGCAGCTCGCAGGGTAATATTATAGGCTACACCTTC.

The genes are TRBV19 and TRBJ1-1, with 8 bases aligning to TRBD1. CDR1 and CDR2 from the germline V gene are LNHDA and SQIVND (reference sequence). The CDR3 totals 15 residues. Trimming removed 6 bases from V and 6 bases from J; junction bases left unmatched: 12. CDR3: CASRDKATGDSEAFF. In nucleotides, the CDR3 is TGTGCCAGTAGGGATAAGGCGACAGGGGATTCTGAAGCTTTCTTT.

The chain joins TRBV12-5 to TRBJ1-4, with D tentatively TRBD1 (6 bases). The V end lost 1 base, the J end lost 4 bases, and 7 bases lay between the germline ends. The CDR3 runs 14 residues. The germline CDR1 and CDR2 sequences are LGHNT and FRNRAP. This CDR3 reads CASGLGRGNEKLFF. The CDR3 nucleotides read TGTGCTAGTGGTTTGGGCAGGGGTAATGAAAAACTGTTTTTT.

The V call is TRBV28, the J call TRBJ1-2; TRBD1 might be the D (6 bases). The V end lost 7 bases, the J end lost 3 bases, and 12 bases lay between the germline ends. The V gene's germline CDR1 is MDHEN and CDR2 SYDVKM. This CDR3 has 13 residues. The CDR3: CASTLDSYYGYTF. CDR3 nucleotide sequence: TGTGCCAGCACCCTGGACAGCTACTATGGCTACACCTTC.

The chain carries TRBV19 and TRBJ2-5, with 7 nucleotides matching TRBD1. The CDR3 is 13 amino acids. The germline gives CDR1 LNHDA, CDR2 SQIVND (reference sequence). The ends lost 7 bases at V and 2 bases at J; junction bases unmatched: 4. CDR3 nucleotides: TGTGCCAGTACGGGGACAGATCAAGAGACCCAGTACTTC. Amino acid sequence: CASTGTDQETQYF.